These T cell receptor beta chains were read from a single sample in a study of blood T cell repertoires in COVID-19. Sequencing used immunoSEQ multiplex PCR; TCRdb keeps in-frame clones, though not all of them. This table has a few hundred thousand clones, nearly 90% appearing once. The sequenced sample consisted of PBMCs or T cells enriched from blood (not recorded which). The source is a woman aged 30 to 39 who had recovered from COVID-19. CDR3s include the opening cysteine and the closing phenylalanine or tryptophan. The D gene is left open where the match is weak. Size values are once, few and many counts, or a class for expanded clones, and some rows have none.

>NA|TRBV2|TRBJ1-6|NA
TGTGCCAGCAGGGGGGCGGTAAATTCACCCCTCCACTTT
CASRGAVNSPLHF
>NA|TRBV28|TRBJ1-2|NA
TGTGCCAGCAGACCCGGACTCGAGGGTGGCTACACCTTC
CASRPGLEGGYTF
>TRBD1|TRBV9|TRBJ1-4|NA
TGTGCCAGCAGCACAGGGACAGGGGGATTTAATGAAAAACTGTTTTTT
CASSTGTGGFNEKLFF
>TRBD2|TRBV4-1|TRBJ2-3|NA
TGCGCCAGCAGACCTATCAAAACCGGGACTAGCGGGCGACAGTACACAGATACGCAGTATTTT
CASRPIKTGTSGRQYTDTQYF
>NA|TRBV10-1|TRBJ1-4|few
TGCGCCAGCAGTGAGACAGGATTGCCTGGAAAACTGTTTTTT
CASSETGLPGKLFF
>NA|TRBV6-1|TRBJ1-5|NA
TGTGCCAGCAGTGGCTGGGGAGAAGGATGGGCTCAGCCCCAGCATTTT
CASSGWGEGWAQPQHF
>TRBD1|TRBV19|TRBJ2-7|NA
TGTGCCAGTAGTATCATAGGGACAGGTGGCTCCGAGCAGTACTTC
CASSIIGTGGSEQYF
>NA|TRBV6-1|TRBJ2-7|once
TGTGCCAGCAGTGATCCGGGGAGCCTGAGCTCCTACGAGCAGTACTTC
CASSDPGSLSSYEQYF
>TRBD1|TRBV7-6|TRBJ1-1|NA
TGTGCCAGCAGTTTCAGACAGGGGGCGCATACGAGGGACACTGAAGCTTTCTTT
CASSFRQGAHTRDTEAFF
>NA|TRBV11-2|TRBJ1-6|NA
TGTGCCAGCAGGATAACAGCCTCCTATAATTCACCCCTCCACTTT
CASRITASYNSPLHF
>TRBD2|TRBV5-1|TRBJ2-3|NA
TGCGCCAGCAGCTTGTTTTCCGGCGGGGGGGCCTCAGCAGATACGCAGTATTTT
CASSLFSGGGASADTQYF
>NA|TRBV5-1|TRBJ1-1|NA
TGCGCCAGCAGTTGGCAGGGGATTGACACTGAAGCTTTCTTT
CASSWQGIDTEAFF
>TRBD2|TRBV24-1|TRBJ2-5|NA
TGTGCCACCAGTGATTCGCCTCGGCGGGGGCAAGAGACCCAGTACTTC
CATSDSPRRGQETQYF
>NA|TRBV27|TRBJ2-7|NA
TGTGCCAGCAGTTCCCGTCTCCCGGGGGAAGGGTACGAGCAGTACTTC
CASSSRLPGEGYEQYF
>NA|TRBV30|TRBJ1-1|NA
TGTGCCTGGAGTGTACGTACAGGCCGGACTGAAGCTTTCTTT
CAWSVRTGRTEAFF
>NA|TRBV9|TRBJ1-2|NA
TGTGCCAGCAGCGTAGGCGGGCTCGGCTACACCTTC
CASSVGGLGYTF
>TRBD1|TRBV5-1|TRBJ1-4|NA
TGCGCCAGCAGCCGAGGGGGCGGCTGGGAAAAACTGTTTTTT
CASSRGGGWEKLFF
>NA|TRBV28|TRBJ2-7|NA
TGTGCCAGCAGTTTGGGGGGACCCTACGAGCAGTACTTC
CASSLGGPYEQYF
>NA|TRBV12-3/TRBV12-4|TRBJ2-7|NA
TGTGCCAGCAGTTTGCCGGCCTACGAGCAGTACTTC
CASSLPAYEQYF
>NA|TRBV28|TRBJ2-3|NA
TGTGCCAGCAGTGGAGGGGGGGGTCCAGATACGCAGTATTTT
CASSGGGGPDTQYF
>NA|TRBV28|TRBJ2-7|NA
TGTGCCAGCAGTTACCCTAGCTCCTACGAGCAGTACTTC
CASSYPSSYEQYF
>TRBD1|TRBV19|TRBJ2-1|NA
TGTGCCAGTAGCAAACCGGGACAGGGAGGGAATGAGCAGTTCTTC
CASSKPGQGGNEQFF
>NA|TRBV5-1|TRBJ1-5|NA
TGCGCCAGCAGCATTGACCCCTCCAGGGCCCAGCATTTT
CASSIDPSRAQHF
>TRBD1|TRBV19|TRBJ2-2|once
TGTGCCAGTAGTATGGACAGGGAAGGGGCCGGGGAGCTGTTTTTT
CASSMDREGAGELFF
>TRBD2|TRBV27|TRBJ2-7|NA
TGTGCCAGCATAAGCCGGACTCTAGCGGGAAACTACGAGCAGTACTTC
CASISRTLAGNYEQYF
>TRBD2|TRBV6-5|TRBJ2-7|NA
TGTGCCAGCAGATTCCGGGACTACTCCTACGAGCAGTACTTC
CASRFRDYSYEQYF
>NA|TRBV28|TRBJ2-7|NA
TGTGCCAGCAACCCTGACTCTGGGGCCCGGCAGGTGGGCGAGCAGTACTTC
CASNPDSGARQVGEQYF
>TRBD1|TRBV24-1|TRBJ1-5|few
TGTGCCACCAGTGATCATAAGAAGGGACAGGGGCTTCTCGCACGCAATCAGCCCCAGCATTTT
CATSDHKKGQGLLARNQPQHF
>NA|TRBV19|TRBJ1-1|NA
TGTGCCAGTAGTATCCTGGCCACTGAAGCTTTCTTT
CASSILATEAFF
>NA|TRBV11-2|TRBJ2-7|NA
TGTGCCAGCAGCATCCTTACAGGGATTTCGTACGAGCAGTACTTC
CASSILTGISYEQYF